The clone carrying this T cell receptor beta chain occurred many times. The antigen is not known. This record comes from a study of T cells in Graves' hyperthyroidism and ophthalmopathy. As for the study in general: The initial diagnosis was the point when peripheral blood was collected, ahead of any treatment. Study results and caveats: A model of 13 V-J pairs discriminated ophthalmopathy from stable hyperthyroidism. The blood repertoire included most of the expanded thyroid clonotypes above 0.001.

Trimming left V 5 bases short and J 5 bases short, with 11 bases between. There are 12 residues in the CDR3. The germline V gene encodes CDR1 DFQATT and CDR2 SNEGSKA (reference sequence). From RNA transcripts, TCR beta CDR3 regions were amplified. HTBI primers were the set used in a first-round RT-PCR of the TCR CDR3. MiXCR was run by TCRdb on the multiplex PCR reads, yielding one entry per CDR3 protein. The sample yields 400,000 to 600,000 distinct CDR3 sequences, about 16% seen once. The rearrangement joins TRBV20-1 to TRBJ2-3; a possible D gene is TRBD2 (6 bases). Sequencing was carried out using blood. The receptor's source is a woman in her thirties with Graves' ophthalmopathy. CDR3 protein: CSARDFRDTQYF. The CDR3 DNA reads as TGCAGTGCTCGGGACTTCCGAGATACGCAGTATTTT.